The entry that follows covers one T cell receptor beta chain sequence. No cognate antigen has been identified for it. Base qualities are not provided; no much larger clone lies one nucleotide away. This specimen belongs to a study of blood T cell repertoires in COVID-19 (dated by TCRdb to between 2020 and 2021). Looking at the study overall: The collaborator samples originated in the United States, Italy and Spain and spanned the acute and convalescent phases of COVID-19. The prospective study material was composed of cDNA or gDNA derived from T cells, B-cell-depleted T cells, or PBMCs. Deeply sampled blood TCRbeta repertoires from subjects exposed to, actively infected with, or recovered from COVID-19 were included in the dataset. The repertoires were released in a freely available public database intended as a resource for research on the immune response to SARS-CoV-2. The samples were drawn from the first 160 participants of the ongoing ImmuneRACE study and from over 950 subjects provided by 6 global collaborators. A de-identified subject ID, COVID-19 status, age in years and sex were almost always included in the sample metadata. Where available, HLA class I and class II types were taken from metadata supplied by the sample provider and were not determined by assay-based typing.

Collaborating institutions collected whole blood in K2EDTA tubes following their own protocols. For TCRbeta analysis, collaborators shipped samples as frozen whole blood, isolated PBMCs, or DNA extracted from either of those sample types. Overall study results and their limits: Clinical and demographic metadata were provided uncurated, with the amount varying by source and participant.

TCRbeta CDR3 regions were amplified from genomic DNA using the immunoSEQ Assay, a bias-controlled multiplex PCR. From the authors' description of their analysis: The number of nucleated cells in each sample was estimated from the amplification of reference gene primers within the assay. To quantify the absolute abundance of each unique TCRbeta CDR3 rearrangement, sequence reads were collapsed and filtered. For each sample, productive Simpson clonality was calculated as the square root of Simpson's diversity index over productive rearrangements. In TCRdb, the immuneACCESS table is reduced to in-frame sequences with V and J assigned. These tables do not hold every clone; where another copy was compared, an unresolved V gene accounts for under half, and the others remain unexplained. That table furnishes V, J and clone size, whereas the DNA furnished D and trimming. The sample table lists roughly 200,000 clones, around 82% of them with a count of one. The top ten hold roughly 7.8% of the sample.

The receptor was derived from a man between 35 and 55 years old with active or convalescent COVID-19. The sample taken for sequencing was peripheral blood.

The base sequence is TGTGCCAGCAGCCCCGACATCACAGATACGCAGTATTTT. Translated, it gives CASSPDITDTQYF. The sequence joins TRBV7-2 to TRBJ2-3; too little of a D gene remains to name it. The CDR3, cysteine through phenylalanine, is 13 amino acids long. Kept here is only the CDR3 DNA, which spans 39 bases and is read in frame from base 1. CDR1 SGHTA and CDR2 FQGNSA were looked up in the germline V gene. V is shortened by 5 bases, J by 2 bases, and the region joining them spans 8 bases.